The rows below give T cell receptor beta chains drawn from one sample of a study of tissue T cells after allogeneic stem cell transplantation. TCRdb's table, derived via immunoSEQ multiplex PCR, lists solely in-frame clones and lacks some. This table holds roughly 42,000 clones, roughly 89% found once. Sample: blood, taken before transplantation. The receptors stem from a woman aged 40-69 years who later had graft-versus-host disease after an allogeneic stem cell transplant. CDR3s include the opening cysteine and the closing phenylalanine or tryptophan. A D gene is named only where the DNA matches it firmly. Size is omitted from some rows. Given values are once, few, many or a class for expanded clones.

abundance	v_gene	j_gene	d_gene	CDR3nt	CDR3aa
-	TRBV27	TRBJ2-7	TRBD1	TGTGCCAGCAGCCCGGGACAGGCCGCCTACGAGCAGTACTTC	CASSPGQAAYEQYF
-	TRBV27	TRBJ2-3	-	TGTGCCATCAGGGATAGCACAGATACGCAGTATTTT	CAIRDSTDTQYF
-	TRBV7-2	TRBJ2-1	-	TGTGCCAGCAGTTCACGGAATGAGCAGTTCTTC	CASSSRNEQFF
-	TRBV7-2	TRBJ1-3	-	TGTGCCAGCAGCTCCCCCAGGTCTGGAAACACCATATATTTT	CASSSPRSGNTIYF
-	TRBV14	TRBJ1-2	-	TGTGCCAGCAGCCGGGACGGGAACTATGGCTACACCTTC	CASSRDGNYGYTF
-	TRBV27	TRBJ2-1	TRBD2	TGTGCCAGCAGTTCGTCCTCTCGGACTAGCGGCGAAAGAATTAAATGGGCCTACAATGAGCAGTTCTTC	CASSSSSRTSGERIKWAYNEQFF
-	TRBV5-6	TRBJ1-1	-	TGTGCCAGCAGCTTGGAGGACACTGAAGCTTTCTTT	CASSLEDTEAFF
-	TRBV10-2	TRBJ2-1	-	TGCGCCAGCAGTGATTATTGGGGGGGCCTACTCTTC	CASSDYWGGLLF
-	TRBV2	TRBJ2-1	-	TGTGCCAGCAGTGAAGCGCTGGGGGATGAGCAGTTCTTC	CASSEALGDEQFF
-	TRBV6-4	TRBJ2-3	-	TGTGCCAGCAGTGACTCGACAGCCATGGGGACAGATACGCAGTATTTT	CASSDSTAMGTDTQYF
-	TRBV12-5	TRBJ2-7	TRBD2	TGTGCTAGTGAAGCGGGGAGGCCCACCTACGAGCAGTACTTC	CASEAGRPTYEQYF
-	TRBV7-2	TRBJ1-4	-	TGTGCCAGCAGCTTACAGGGGACCTCGGGTGAAAAACTGTTTTTT	CASSLQGTSGEKLFF
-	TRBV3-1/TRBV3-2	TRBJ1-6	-	TGTGCCAGCAGCCTTACAGACGGACGGGGAGGGGCACCCCTCCACTTT	CASSLTDGRGGAPLHF
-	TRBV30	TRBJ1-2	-	TGTGCCTGGAGATTACTTCTGGGGAACAGCAATGGCTACACCTTC	CAWRLLLGNSNGYTF
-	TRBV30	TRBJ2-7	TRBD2	TGTGCCTGGAGTAAGTCGGGAGGCGAGCAGTACTTC	CAWSKSGGEQYF
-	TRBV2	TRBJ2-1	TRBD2	TGTGCCAGCAATCTAGCGGGAGGCCTTGAGCAGTTCTTC	CASNLAGGLEQFF
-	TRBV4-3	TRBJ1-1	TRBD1	TGCGCCCTAGGAGGCCAGGGGGTAAACACTGAAGCTTTCTTT	CALGGQGVNTEAFF
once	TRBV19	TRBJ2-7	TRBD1	TGTGCCAGTAATCAACAGGGGCTGTCCTACGAGCAGTACTTC	CASNQQGLSYEQYF
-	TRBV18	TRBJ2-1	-	TGTGCCAGCTCACCTTTGGGTGGGGTCTACAATGAGCAGTTCTTC	CASSPLGGVYNEQFF
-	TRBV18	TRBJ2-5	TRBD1	TGTGCCAGCTCACCTCTGGGACAGGGGGCAAGAGAGACCCAGTACTTC	CASSPLGQGARETQYF
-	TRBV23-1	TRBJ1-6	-	TGCGCCAGCAGTCTCTGTGGGGGTATGAATTCACCCCTCCACTTT	CASSLCGGMNSPLHF
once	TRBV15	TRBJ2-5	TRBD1	TGTGCCACCAGCAGGGACAGGTGGGAAGAGACCCAGTACTTC	CATSRDRWEETQYF